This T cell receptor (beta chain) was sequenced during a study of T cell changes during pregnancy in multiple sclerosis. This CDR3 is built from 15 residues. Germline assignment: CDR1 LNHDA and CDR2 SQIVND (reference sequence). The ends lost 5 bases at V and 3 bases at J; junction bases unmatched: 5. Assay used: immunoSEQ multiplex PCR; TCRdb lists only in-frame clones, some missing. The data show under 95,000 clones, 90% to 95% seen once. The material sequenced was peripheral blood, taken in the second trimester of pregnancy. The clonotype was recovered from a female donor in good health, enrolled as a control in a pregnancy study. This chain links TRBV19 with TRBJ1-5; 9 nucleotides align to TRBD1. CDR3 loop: CASSAGQGINQPQHF. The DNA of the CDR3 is TGTGCCAGTAGTGCTGGACAGGGGATCAATCAGCCCCAGCATTTT.